What follows are 6 T cell receptor beta chains derived from one specimen sequenced in a study of cytomegalovirus exposure and HLA in healthy donors. The PCR contained 60 Vbeta and 13 Jbeta primers. Sequencing used immunoSEQ multiplex PCR; TCRdb keeps in-frame clones, though not all of them. The table records some 110,000 clones, roughly 81% of them present only once. Input material: PBMCs. The receptors were sampled from a woman under 40 in good health and CMV-seronegative.

CDR3 sequence reads: CASSVLLGTPANTGELFF. The CDR3 DNA follows: TGTGCCAGCAGTGTCCTACTCGGGACTCCCGCGAACACCGGGGAGCTGTTTTTT. V is TRBV27 and J is TRBJ2-2; D possibly corresponds to TRBD2 (6 bases). Trimming removed 5 bases at V and 0 bases at J, with 19 bases between. This CDR3 is 18 amino acids long. The germline V gene encodes CDR1 MNHEY and CDR2 SMNVEV (reference sequence).

This clone appeared a single time. The chain couples TRBV7-6 to TRBJ2-1; 7 bases align to TRBD1. In germline, CDR1 is SGHVS, CDR2 FNYEAQ. The CDR3 contains 16 residues. The ends lost 5 bases at V and 4 bases at J; junction bases unmatched: 11. CDR3: CASSQGYRGPYNEQFF. CDR3 coding DNA: TGTGCCAGCAGCCAGGGGTACAGGGGCCCATACAATGAGCAGTTCTTC.

This clone was counted between two and nine times. The rearrangement links TRBV18 to TRBJ2-1; TRBD2 agrees at 12 bases. The germline gives CDR1 KGHSH, CDR2 LQKENI. This CDR3 has 16 amino acids. Unmatched junction bases numbered 9, after V lost 5 bases and J lost 7 bases. The CDR3 reads CASSAVLAGGQNEQFF. CDR3 coding DNA: TGTGCCAGCTCAGCCGTCCTAGCGGGAGGGCAAAATGAGCAGTTCTTC.

This clone was picked up one time. The chain couples TRBV29-1 to TRBJ1-2; TRBD1 matches at 10 bases. V lost 7 bases to trimming and J lost 3 bases; unmatched junction nucleotides: 2. The germline gives CDR1 SQVTM, CDR2 ANQGSEA. This CDR3 is built from 12 residues. CDR3 residues: CSAGQGDYGYTF. The CDR3 DNA follows: TGCAGCGCCGGACAGGGGGACTATGGCTACACCTTC. The complete variable domain, with remaining parts taken from reference TRBV29-1 and TRBJ1-2, reads SAVISQKPSRDICQRGTSLTIQCQVDSQVTMMFWYRQQPGQSLTLIATANQGSEATYESGFVIDKFPISRPNLTFSTLTVSNMSPEDSSIYLCSAGQGDYGYTFGSGTRLTVV.

The chain links TRBV5-1 to TRBJ2-2; D is perhaps TRBD1 (6 bases). V dropped 0 bases and J dropped 6 bases, with 12 bases sitting between them. The CDR3 is 15 amino acids. CDR1 and CDR2 from the germline V gene are SGHRS and YFSETQ. The CDR3 spells CASSLGTGFPGELFF. The DNA for the CDR3 is TGCGCCAGCAGCTTGGGTACAGGGTTCCCCGGGGAGCTGTTTTTT.

This clone is a singleton in its sample. Relative to the germline gene, one junction end is altered; a read error may explain this. This chain uses TRBV7-7 with TRBJ1-1; D not certain. This CDR3 is 13 amino acids long. Germline V CDR1 and CDR2: SSHAT, FNYEAQ (reference sequence). The CDR3 protein is CASSLTRNTEAFF. DNA of the CDR3: TGTGCTAGCAGCTTAACTCGGAACACTGAAGCTTTCTTT.